One and the same sample provided the 30 T cell receptor beta chains below, sequenced in a study of blood T cell repertoires in COVID-19. Using immunoSEQ multiplex PCR, the repertoire was profiled, and TCRdb retains in-frame clones only, with some absent. The top ten hold 1.1% of the sample, which has fewer than 200,000 clones, roughly 81% seen once. The sample consisted of peripheral blood. Source of these receptors: a man aged 35-49 years with acute or convalescent COVID-19.

This rearrangement joins TRBV5-1 to TRBJ2-5; D is uncertain. V dropped 4 bases and J dropped 1 base, with 11 bases sitting between them. The CDR3 contains 14 residues. Germline V gene lookup returns CDR1 SGHRS and CDR2 YFSETQ. DNA for the CDR3: TGCGCCAGCAGCCTCCGGTCAGGCCAAGAGACCCAGTACTTC. Residues: CASSLRSGQETQYF.

The chain is built from TRBV5-1 and TRBJ2-3; D gene unclear. The CDR3 covers 14 residues. Germline assignment: CDR1 SGHRS and CDR2 YFSETQ. V shed 7 bases and J shed 0 bases, with 12 bases lying between them. The CDR3 DNA sequence: TGCGCCAGCGGCAAACTACCTAGCACAGATACGCAGTATTTT. It encodes CASGKLPSTDTQYF.

The V gene is TRBV5-1, the J gene TRBJ2-5; 7 bases map to TRBD2. Trimming took 0 bases from V and 2 from J; bases not matched to a gene: 1. This CDR3 spans 14 amino acids. Germline CDR1 and CDR2: SGHRS and YFSETQ. In DNA form, the CDR3 reads TGCGCCAGCAGCTTGGGCGGGAGTCAAGAGACCCAGTACTTC. Protein product: CASSLGGSQETQYF.

This clone was counted a single time. The V and J genes are TRBV12-5 and TRBJ2-1; 8 bases match TRBD2. This CDR3 is 17 amino acids long. V gave up 0 bases and J gave up 7 bases; unmatched junction bases: 11. From germline, CDR1 is LGHNT and CDR2 FRNRAP. CDR3 protein: CASGLVLSGGNPNEQFF. CDR3 in DNA: TGTGCTAGTGGTTTGGTACTCTCGGGGGGGAATCCTAATGAGCAGTTCTTC. Complete variable domain (other parts from reference TRBV12-5 and TRBJ2-1): DARVTQTPRHKVTEMGQEVTMRCQPILGHNTVFWYRQTMMQGLELLAYFRNRAPLDDSGMPKDRFSAEMPDATLATLKIQPSEPRDSAVYFCASGLVLSGGNPNEQFFGPGTRLTVL.

The V and J genes are TRBV5-1 and TRBJ1-6, with TRBD1 matching 10 bases. Germline V lookup: CDR1 SGHRS, CDR2 YFSETQ. CDR3 length equals 15 residues. Losses at the gene ends were 4 bases for V and 10 bases for J; bases not matched to a gene: 8. The CDR3 coding sequence is TGCGCCAGCAGCCCGACAGGGGGCGCAGAGTCACCCCTCCACTTT. This translates into CASSPTGGAESPLHF.

The chain is built from TRBV7-3 and TRBJ2-6; D gene unclear. Germline assignment: CDR1 SGHTA and CDR2 FQGTGA. The CDR3 has 17 amino acids. The V and J ends lost 5 bases and 0 bases respectively, with 14 bases between them. The CDR3 is CASSPPYSPSGANVLTF. The CDR3 DNA sequence: TGTGCCAGCAGCCCACCCTATTCCCCCTCTGGGGCCAACGTCCTGACTTTC.

The chain has TRBV5-4 and TRBJ2-7; weak D call: TRBD1 (5 bases). Deletions cut 4 bases from V and 1 base from J, with 21 bases between. The CDR3 sequence is 17 residues long. Germline CDR1 reads SGHNT; CDR2 reads YYREEE (reference sequence). The CDR3 DNA sequence: TGTGCCAGCAGCCCTTCTCCATCCAGGCAGGGTTCCTACGAGCAGTACTTC. The encoded protein is CASSPSPSRQGSYEQYF.

This chain joins TRBV2 and TRBJ2-5; D is perhaps TRBD2 (5 bases). This CDR3 has 14 amino acids. Looked up from germline, CDR1 is SNHLY and CDR2 is FYNNEI. Trimming shortened V by 1 base and J by 3 bases, and 9 bases separated the two germline ends. For the CDR3, the DNA is TGTGCCAGCAGTGAAGGGCAAGCGGAAGAGACCCAGTACTTC. As protein: CASSEGQAEETQYF.

CDR3 nucleotides: TGCGCCAGCAGCTTGTTTCTCGGGGACAGGGGCCCAGATACGCAGTATTTT. Its protein is CASSLFLGDRGPDTQYF. V usage is TRBV5-1 and J usage is TRBJ2-3, with TRBD1 matching over 10 bases. The germline CDR1 and CDR2 sequences are SGHRS and YFSETQ. This CDR3 has 17 residues. J was trimmed by 4 bases and V by 1 base; bases with no gene match: 9.

This chain connects TRBV6-5 to TRBJ1-5, with 9 bases lining up with TRBD1. J gave up 3 bases and V 7 bases, and 7 bases lay outside the gene matches. The CDR3 is 15 residues long. Germline V gene data show CDR1 as MNHEY and CDR2 as SVGAGI. CDR3 region: CASTQDRGPNQPQHF. CDR3 nucleotide sequence: TGTGCCAGCACTCAGGACAGGGGACCCAATCAGCCCCAGCATTTT.

The J gene is TRBJ1-5, the V gene TRBV18; D may be TRBD1 (5 bases). The CDR3 loop spans 16 amino acids. In germline, CDR1 is KGHSH, CDR2 LQKENI. Trimming took 3 bases from V and 5 from J, leaving 17 bases between them. Here the CDR3 reads CASSPSILQGDQPQHF. The CDR3 DNA sequence: TGTGCCAGCTCACCGTCTATCCTTCAGGGCGATCAGCCCCAGCATTTT.

The table lists this clone with a count of one. The genes are TRBV15 and TRBJ2-1; D is possibly TRBD2 (6 bases). This CDR3 contains 18 residues. Per germline, CDR1 LNHNV and CDR2 YYDKDF (reference sequence). V lost 1 base and J 0 bases, leaving 16 bases between the germline ends. The chain's CDR3 is CATSRGRGGYSSYNEQFF. For the CDR3, the DNA is TGTGCCACCAGCAGAGGGAGGGGCGGGTACTCCTCCTACAATGAGCAGTTCTTC.

The chain has TRBV20-1 and TRBJ2-5; the match to TRBD1 covers 7 bases. CDR1 is DFQATT and CDR2 is SNEGSKA in the germline V gene (reference sequence). J lost 6 bases, V lost 3 bases, and 13 bases had no gene match. CDR3 length: 15 residues. CDR3 DNA sequence: TGCAGTGCTAGTCGCCCCAAGACAGGGAAAAAGACCCAGTACTTC. This codes for CSASRPKTGKKTQYF.

V is TRBV15 and J is TRBJ1-4; 7 bases are shared with TRBD1. Germline-derived CDR1 and CDR2 are LNHNV and YYDKDF (reference sequence). V shed 5 bases and J 6 bases; nucleotides not matched to a gene: 6. CDR3 length: 14 amino acids. This CDR3 is CATSRPGTDEKLFF. The DNA of the CDR3 is TGTGCCACCAGCCGACCCGGGACAGATGAAAAACTGTTTTTT.

The chain combines TRBV5-4 with TRBJ2-7, with 9 bases fitting TRBD1. The CDR3 spans 15 residues. V lost 4 bases and J lost 2; bases outside the gene matches: 7. Germline V lookup: CDR1 SGHNT, CDR2 YYREEE (reference sequence). The CDR3 DNA reads as TGTGCCAGCAGCATCGGACAGGGGTTAGCCTACGAGCAGTACTTC. Protein: CASSIGQGLAYEQYF.

The table lists this clone with a count of one. J is TRBJ2-1 and V is TRBV21-1; TRBD2, the D gene given by the table, was not confirmed from the DNA. TRBV21-1 is a pseudogene segment. The CDR3 consists of 11 residues. The CDR3 loop is CASTVSNEQFF. The CDR3 nucleotides read TGTGCCAGCACCGTGAGTAATGAGCAGTTCTTC.

This chain links TRBV6-5 with TRBJ2-1; possibly TRBD1 for D (5 bases). CDR1 and CDR2 from the germline V gene are MNHEY and SVGAGI. The V end was cut by 6 bases, the J end by 4 bases, with 13 bases between. The CDR3 is 14 residues long. DNA of the CDR3: TGTGCCAGCAGGTCAGGGAACATATACAATGAGCAGTTCTTC. This encodes CASRSGNIYNEQFF.

The chain combines TRBV9 with TRBJ2-3; possible D gene TRBD1, 6 bases. CDR1 is SGDLS and CDR2 is YYNGEE in the germline V gene. The CDR3 is 15 amino acids. V lost 1 base, J lost 0 bases, and 9 bases lay in between. CDR3 coding DNA: TGTGCCAGCAGCGTAAGGGGGTCTAGCACAGATACGCAGTATTTT. Translated, it gives CASSVRGSSTDTQYF.

The V call is TRBV3-1 (or the pseudogene TRBV3-2), the J call TRBJ1-3; TRBD1 might be the D (6 bases). Trimming shortened V by 3 bases and J by 2 bases, and 17 bases separated the two germline ends. This CDR3 has 17 residues. Germline V CDR1 and CDR2: LGHDT, YNNKEL (reference sequence). The DNA for the CDR3 is TGTGCCAGCAGCCATTTATGGACCAACAGGGCTGGAAACACCATATATTTT. Protein product: CASSHLWTNRAGNTIYF.

The V call is TRBV28, the J call TRBJ1-4, with TRBD1 as a possible D gene (5 bases). The CDR3 loop spans 14 amino acids. Germline V CDR1 and CDR2: MDHEN, SYDVKM. V was trimmed by 3 bases and J by 7 bases, leaving 12 bases between them. The CDR3 protein is CASSLNGGREKLFF. CDR3 coding DNA: TGTGCCAGCAGTTTGAACGGGGGTCGTGAAAAACTGTTTTTT.

About this clone itself: Other nucleotide sequences in the sample specify the same CDR3. The chain carries TRBV5-4 and TRBJ2-1; 9 bases are shared with TRBD2. With 2 bases clipped from V and 0 bases from J, the junction kept 0 bases outside the gene matches. Germline V lookup: CDR1 SGHNT, CDR2 YYREEE (reference sequence). The CDR3 is 15 amino acids. CDR3 residues: CASSFSGGSYNEQFF. The CDR3 DNA reads TGTGCCAGCAGCTTTAGCGGGGGCTCCTACAATGAGCAGTTCTTC.

The chain couples TRBV30 to TRBJ1-2; perhaps TRBD1 as D (5 bases). The V end was cut by 6 bases, the J end by 8 bases, with 19 bases between. CDR1 and CDR2 (germline): GTSNPN, SVGIG (reference sequence). The CDR3 runs 13 residues. CDR3 coding DNA: TGTGCCTGCCCAACGGGAGGGGTAGGAGGCTACACCTTC. Translating gives CACPTGGVGGYTF.

This clone was counted once. The chain joins TRBV11-2 to TRBJ2-2, with 9 bases that match TRBD2. Germline V gene data show CDR1 as SGHAT and CDR2 as FQNNGV. CDR3 length: 14 residues. V lost 7 bases to trimming and J lost 5 bases; unmatched junction nucleotides: 5. This CDR3 is CASKLTSGTGELFF. The CDR3 region has the DNA TGTGCCAGCAAGCTGACTAGCGGTACCGGGGAGCTGTTTTTT.

This clone showed up just a few times. The rearrangement joins TRBV6-5 to TRBJ1-2; D call uncertain. Germline CDR1 reads MNHEY; CDR2 reads SVGAGI. V lost 6 bases, J lost 0 bases, and 8 bases lay in between. The CDR3 covers 13 residues. CDR3 in DNA: TGTGCCAGCAGCCCCCGGGCTAACTATGGCTACACCTTC. Translation: CASSPRANYGYTF.

The chain is built from TRBV4-2 and TRBJ1-2, with 9 bases fitting TRBD1. The CDR3 covers 17 residues. J gave up 8 bases and V 1 base, and 14 bases lay outside the gene matches. CDR1 and CDR2 (germline): LGHNA, YNFKEQ. This CDR3 is CASSQGGGTGLLRGYTF. CDR3 nucleotides: TGTGCCAGCAGCCAAGGTGGTGGGACAGGGCTTTTGCGGGGCTACACCTTC.

This clone was seen a handful of times. V and J are TRBV2 and TRBJ2-7, with TRBD1 matching over 7 bases. The CDR3 sequence is 14 residues long. Germline values: CDR1 SNHLY, CDR2 FYNNEI. With V trimmed by 7 bases and J by 0 bases, 6 bases remained unmatched. The chain's CDR3 is CASKSGQSSYEQYF. CDR3 DNA sequence: TGTGCCAGCAAGTCGGGACAGAGCTCCTACGAGCAGTACTTC.

This clone occurred a few times. The chain employs TRBV6-5 and TRBJ2-2, with 7 bases that match TRBD1. The V gene's germline CDR1 is MNHEY and CDR2 SVGAGI. The ends lost 5 bases at V and 7 bases at J; junction bases unmatched: 7. The CDR3 totals 14 residues. The DNA for the CDR3 is TGTGCCAGCAGTCGACAGGGCCGAGACGGGGAGCTGTTTTTT. Protein product: CASSRQGRDGELFF.

A few counts support this clone. This chain joins TRBV7-2 and TRBJ2-7; TRBD1 agrees at 9 bases. The CDR3 covers 16 residues. Unmatched junction bases numbered 13, after V lost 5 bases and J lost 5 bases. CDR1 is SGHTA, CDR2 FQGNSA, per germline. The chain's CDR3 is CASSPSPGTGFDEQYF. In DNA form, the CDR3 reads TGTGCCAGCAGCCCAAGCCCCGGGACAGGGTTCGACGAGCAGTACTTC.

The CDR3 loop reads CASSEWSGGNQPQHF. The CDR3, as DNA: TGTGCCAGCAGCGAGTGGTCAGGAGGTAATCAGCCCCAGCATTTT. This chain uses TRBV28 with TRBJ1-5; the D is unclear. The germline V and J ends were trimmed by 6 bases and 4 bases, with 16 bases remaining between them. This CDR3 has 15 residues. Germline V lookup: CDR1 MDHEN, CDR2 SYDVKM.

This clone was seen a handful of times. V usage is TRBV27 and J usage is TRBJ1-2; 7 bases are shared with TRBD1. CDR1 and CDR2 (germline): MNHEY, SMNVEV (reference sequence). The CDR3 spans 13 residues. Trimming at V came to 7 bases and at J to 6 bases, leaving 8 bases not matched to a gene. CDR3 DNA: TGTGCCAGCATAGGACCCGGGACAGATGGCTACACCTTC. The encoded protein is CASIGPGTDGYTF.